The clone carrying this T cell receptor (beta chain) showed up just a few times. As yet, its antigen is unknown. One entry per CDR3 protein results from TCRdb running MiXCR on the 5' RACE reads. The sample carries about 270,000 distinct CDR3 sequences, roughly 16% recorded once. This entry belongs to a study of T-cell memory formation after mild COVID-19. Study-wide context: Most TCR clusters belonged to a single donor.

Study outcomes and limitations: Balance between CD4 and CD8 was seen in clones contracting day 15 to 85, and a CD4+ lean was seen in later expanders. Those CD4+ clones that contracted were mainly in CM and EM (CD8+ ones in EMRA). Clonal second-wave expansions that peaked on day 37 had unconfirmed SARS-CoV-2 specificity.

V lost 3 bases, J lost 5 bases, and 11 bases lay in between. CDR1 and CDR2 from the germline V gene are SGDLS and YYNGEE. The CDR3 covers 13 residues. What was sequenced was PBMCs or a T cell subset sorted from them (not recorded which). The receptor was isolated from a young man who had mild COVID-19 (a few samples of this study predate the infection). Cell type and time point are not known. The chain is built from TRBV9 and TRBJ2-5; TRBD1 might be the D (6 bases). DNA of the CDR3: TGTGCCAGCAGCGCCCAGGGGAGCGAGACCCAGTACTTC. The encoded protein is CASSAQGSETQYF.